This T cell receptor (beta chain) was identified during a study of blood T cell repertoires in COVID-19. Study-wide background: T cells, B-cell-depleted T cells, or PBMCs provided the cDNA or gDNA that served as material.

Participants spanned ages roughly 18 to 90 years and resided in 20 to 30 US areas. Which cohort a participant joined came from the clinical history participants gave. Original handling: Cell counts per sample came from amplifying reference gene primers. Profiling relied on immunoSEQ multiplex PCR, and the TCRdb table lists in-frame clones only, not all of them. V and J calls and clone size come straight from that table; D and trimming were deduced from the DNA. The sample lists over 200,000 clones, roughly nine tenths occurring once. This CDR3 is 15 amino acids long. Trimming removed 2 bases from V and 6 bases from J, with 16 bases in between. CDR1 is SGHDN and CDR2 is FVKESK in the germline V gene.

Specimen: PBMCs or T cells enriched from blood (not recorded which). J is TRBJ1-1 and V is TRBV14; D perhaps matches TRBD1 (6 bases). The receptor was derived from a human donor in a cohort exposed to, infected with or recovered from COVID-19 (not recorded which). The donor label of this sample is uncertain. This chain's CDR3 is CASSQLGNRDPEAFF. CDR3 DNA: TGTGCCAGCAGCCAACTCGGAAACAGGGACCCTGAAGCTTTCTTT.